The T cell receptor (beta chain) described here comes from a study of blood T cell repertoires in COVID-19. Study information: Sites in the United States, Italy and Spain provided acute and convalescent COVID-19 samples.

Residents of 24 US areas, aged about 18 to 95 years, made up the participants. Participants were placed into cohorts based on the clinical history they reported. Cohort 3 recovered donors had two negative PCRs, clearance, or symptom resolution. Using immunoSEQ multiplex PCR, the repertoire was profiled, and TCRdb retains in-frame clones only, with some absent. The data hold hundreds of thousands of clones, with 89% observed a single time. CDR3 length: 16 amino acids. The V gene lost 1 base and the J gene lost 5 bases, with 16 bases spanning the gap. CDR1 and CDR2 from the germline V gene are SGHTA and FQGNSA.

V usage is TRBV7-2 and J usage is TRBJ2-3; a possible D gene is TRBD1 (6 bases). The sequenced sample consisted of PBMCs or T cells enriched from blood (not recorded which). The TCR originated in a woman in her 40s who had recovered from COVID-19. The CDR3, as DNA: TGTGCCAGCAGCTTAGGCTCGATGGGGGCAAGAGATACGCAGTATTTT. It encodes CASSLGSMGARDTQYF. Full variable domain (outside the CDR3, taken from reference TRBV7-2 and TRBJ2-3): GAGVSQSPSNKVTEKGKDVELRCDPISGHTALYWYRQSLGQGLEFLIYFQGNSAPDKSGLPSDRFSAERTGGSVSTLTIQRTQQEDSAVYLCASSLGSMGARDTQYFGPGTRLTVL.